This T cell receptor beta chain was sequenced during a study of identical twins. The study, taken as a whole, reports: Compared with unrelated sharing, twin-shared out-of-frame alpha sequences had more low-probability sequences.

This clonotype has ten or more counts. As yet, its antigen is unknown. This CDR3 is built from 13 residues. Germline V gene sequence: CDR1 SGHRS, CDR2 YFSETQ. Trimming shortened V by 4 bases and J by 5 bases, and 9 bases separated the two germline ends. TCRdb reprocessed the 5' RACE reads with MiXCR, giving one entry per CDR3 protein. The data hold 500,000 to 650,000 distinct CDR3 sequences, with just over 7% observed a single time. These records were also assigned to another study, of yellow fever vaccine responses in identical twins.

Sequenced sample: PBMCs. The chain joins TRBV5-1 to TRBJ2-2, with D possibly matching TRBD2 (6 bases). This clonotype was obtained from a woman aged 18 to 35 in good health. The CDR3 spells CASSPGETGELFF. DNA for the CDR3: TGCGCCAGCAGCCCGGGGGAGACCGGGGAGCTGTTTTTT.